Listed below are T cell receptor beta chains from one sample, sequenced in a study of cytomegalovirus exposure and HLA in healthy donors. The table came from immunoSEQ multiplex PCR; TCRdb's copy has only in-frame clones and leaves some out. The sample lists about 190,000 clones, more than 65% occurring once. Sequencing input: PBMCs. The source is a man aged 50 or older in good health and CMV-seronegative. Both conserved end residues are part of each CDR3. A D gene is named only where the DNA matches it firmly. Not all rows give a size; the values are once, few, many and, for expanded clones, a class.

CASSKRTGVVNSPLHF,TGTGCCAGCAGCAAACGGACAGGAGTTGTTAATTCACCCCTCCACTTT,TRBV21-1,NA,TRBJ1-6,NA
CATSSTGGVQPQHF,TGTGCCACCAGCAGTACAGGGGGAGTTCAGCCCCAGCATTTT,TRBV15,NA,TRBJ1-5,TRBD1
CASSWVREVGEQYF,TGTGCCAGCAGCTGGGTCCGAGAGGTCGGCGAGCAGTACTTC,TRBV7-9,NA,TRBJ2-7,NA
CSVDETGLGNTIYF,TGCAGCGTTGACGAGACAGGACTCGGAAACACCATATATTTT,TRBV29-1,NA,TRBJ1-3,NA
CASSSQGAAEKLFF,TGTGCCAGCAGCTCGCAGGGGGCGGCGGAAAAACTGTTTTTT,TRBV7-9,NA,TRBJ1-4,TRBD1
CASRAGGARRETQYF,TGTGCCAGTAGAGCAGGGGGTGCGCGAAGGGAGACCCAGTACTTC,TRBV19,NA,TRBJ2-5,TRBD1
CASSLGGTEETQYF,TGTGCCAGCAGCTTGGGCGGGACGGAAGAGACCCAGTACTTC,TRBV7-9,NA,TRBJ2-5,NA
CASSFIGNLTYEQYF,TGTGCCAGCAGCTTTATCGGGAACCTAACCTACGAGCAGTACTTC,TRBV7-2,NA,TRBJ2-7,NA
CASSQSGLAREDTQYF,TGCGCCAGCAGCCAGTCGGGGCTAGCGCGCGAAGATACGCAGTATTTT,TRBV4-3,NA,TRBJ2-3,NA
CASSLASGLAGGYEQYF,TGCGCCAGCAGCTTGGCCTCGGGACTAGCGGGGGGGTACGAGCAGTACTTC,TRBV5-1,once,TRBJ2-7,TRBD2
CASSVFGDTQYF,TGTGCCAGCAGCGTTTTTGGCGATACGCAGTATTTT,TRBV9,NA,TRBJ2-3,NA
CASSLLAGPMWNEQFF,TGTGCCAGCAGTTTACTAGCGGGGCCGATGTGGAATGAGCAGTTCTTC,TRBV27,NA,TRBJ2-1,TRBD2
CSSSPTSGVHYEQYF,TGTTCCAGCAGCCCAACTAGCGGAGTCCACTACGAGCAGTACTTC,TRBV7-9,NA,TRBJ2-7,TRBD2
CASSLASYEQYF,TGTGCCAGCAGCTTGGCATCCTACGAGCAGTACTTC,TRBV5-4,once,TRBJ2-7,NA
CASRTQAGVASYNEQFF,TGTGCCAGTAGGACGCAAGCGGGGGTTGCCTCCTACAATGAGCAGTTCTTC,TRBV19,NA,TRBJ2-1,TRBD2
CAISESRTGIDSKAFF,TGTGCCATCAGTGAGTCTAGGACAGGGATCGATAGTAAAGCTTTCTTT,TRBV10-3,NA,TRBJ1-1,TRBD1
CASSTTGVRPNQPQHF,TGTGCCAGTAGTACGACCGGGGTGAGACCGAATCAGCCCCAGCATTTT,TRBV19,NA,TRBJ1-5,NA
CASSQETGRGELFF,TGTGCTAGCAGCCAAGAGACAGGGCGAGGGGAGCTGTTTTTT,TRBV7-7,once,TRBJ2-2,TRBD1
CASSSRDTSNQPQHF,TGTGCCAGCAGTTCCCGGGACACTAGCAATCAGCCCCAGCATTTT,TRBV2,NA,TRBJ1-5,NA
CAIRVGGDSPLHF,TGTGCCATCAGGGTAGGGGGGGATTCACCCCTCCACTTT,TRBV10-3,NA,TRBJ1-6,NA
CASSLAVRSTGELFF,TGTGCCAGCAGCTTAGCTGTCAGGTCCACCGGGGAGCTGTTTTTT,TRBV5-8,NA,TRBJ2-2,NA
CASSDRTGNQPQHF,TGCGCCAGCAGTGACAGGACAGGCAATCAGCCCCAGCATTTT,TRBV10-2,NA,TRBJ1-5,NA
CASSLLNWGGEQFF,TGTGCCAGCAGCCTCCTTAACTGGGGGGGAGAGCAGTTCTTC,TRBV11-1,NA,TRBJ2-1,TRBD2
CASSLSGGAFETQYF,TGCGCCAGCAGCCTTAGCGGGGGGGCGTTTGAGACCCAGTACTTC,TRBV5-1,NA,TRBJ2-5,TRBD2
CAWSDRGDQPQHF,TGTGCCTGGAGTGACAGGGGGGATCAGCCCCAGCATTTT,TRBV30,NA,TRBJ1-5,TRBD1
CSVEDLVAGGNEQFF,TGCAGCGTTGAAGATTTGGTAGCGGGGGGGAATGAGCAGTTCTTC,TRBV29-1,once,TRBJ2-1,TRBD2
CASSPSPGEDGYTF,TGTGCCAGCAGCCCCTCGCCTGGAGAGGATGGCTACACCTTC,TRBV5-6,NA,TRBJ1-2,NA
CASTAPGGPYEQYF,TGTGCCAGCACCGCCCCAGGGGGCCCCTACGAGCAGTACTTC,TRBV2,NA,TRBJ2-7,TRBD1
CASSLGTGGNTIYF,TGTGCCAGCAGCCTCGGGACAGGGGGGAACACCATATATTTT,TRBV7-2,NA,TRBJ1-3,TRBD1
CASSQPGTSTQYF,TGTGCCAGCAGTCAGCCCGGGACTAGTACGCAGTATTTT,TRBV6-5,once,TRBJ2-3,TRBD2
CASSVQGGNTGELFF,TGTGCCAGCAGCGTTCAGGGGGGGAACACCGGGGAGCTGTTTTTT,TRBV7-8,NA,TRBJ2-2,NA
CAWSLGSSEETQYF,TGTGCCTGGAGCCTTGGGTCTAGCGAAGAGACCCAGTACTTC,TRBV30,NA,TRBJ2-5,NA
CASRGRGQFF,TGTGCCAGCAGAGGTAGGGGGCAGTTCTTC,TRBV2,NA,TRBJ2-1,NA
CASSQEGRQPQHF,TGTGCCAGCAGCCAAGAGGGCAGACAGCCCCAGCATTTT,TRBV4-1,NA,TRBJ1-5,NA
CSVDFGQKNIQYF,TGCAGCGTTGACTTCGGACAGAAAAACATTCAGTACTTC,TRBV29-1,few,TRBJ2-4,NA